The clone carrying this T cell receptor (beta chain) was detected ten times or more. Its antigen is not known. TCRdb passed the 5' RACE reads through MiXCR, listing each CDR3 protein once. Of hundreds of thousands of distinct CDR3 sequences listed, about an eighth are singletons. Trimming cost V 5 bases and J 2 bases, with 14 bases left between them. The CDR3 is 14 residues long. Germline CDR1 and CDR2: DFQATT and SNEGSKA (reference sequence). The sample comes from a study of CD8 T cells in ankylosing spondylitis. Regarding the study as a whole: Made up of roughly 8 highly homologous variants, a TCR beta motif appeared characteristic of ankylosing spondylitis blood. Relatively rare in peripheral blood, disease-linked clones were also CD8+.

This sequence joins TRBV20-1 and TRBJ2-3; no firm D call. This TCR derives from a male donor with ankylosing spondylitis. The sample taken for sequencing was blood, either unsorted or a sorted T cell fraction (not recorded which). CDR3 nucleotides: TGCAGTGCTCCTCATTTGGGGTACACAGATACGCAGTATTTT. Its protein product is CSAPHLGYTDTQYF.